This T cell receptor beta chain emerged from a study of blood T cell repertoires in COVID-19. Study-wide context: The origin of the acute and convalescent COVID-19 samples was the United States, Italy and Spain. T cells, B-cell-depleted T cells, or PBMCs supplied cDNA or gDNA.

Assay: immunoSEQ multiplex PCR; the TCRdb copy retains only in-frame clones and omits some. Of about 250,000 clones detected, about 91% appear once; the ten largest clones hold roughly 6.8%. With 2 bases removed from V and 1 base from J, the gap between germline ends came to 5 bases. The CDR3 is 14 amino acids. Per germline, CDR1 SEHNR and CDR2 FQNEAQ (reference sequence). Material: peripheral blood. This TCR was recovered from a woman younger than 45 with COVID-19, enrolled during active disease. This chain joins TRBV7-9 and TRBJ2-2; possibly TRBD1 for D (5 bases). CDR3 amino acids: CASSLRGNTGELFF. The CDR3, as DNA: TGTGCCAGCAGCTTAAGGGGGAACACCGGGGAGCTGTTTTTT.